The 9 T cell receptor beta chains in this list originate from one sample, sequenced in a study of identical twins. TCRdb recomputed calls from the 5' RACE reads with MiXCR, one row per CDR3 protein. Counted here are fewer than 350,000 distinct CDR3 sequences, roughly 8.6% occurring once; the ten biggest clones make up around 2.1%. The data were also submitted as part of a second study, on yellow fever vaccine responses in identical twins.

Sequenced sample: memory (CD45RO+) T cells sorted from blood. These receptor sequences come from a young woman in good health.

This clonotype was detected only a few times. The genes are TRBV9 and TRBJ2-5; D unresolved. V dropped 1 base and J dropped 2 bases, with 21 bases sitting between them. The CDR3 spans 18 residues. The germline V gene has CDR1 SGDLS and CDR2 YYNGEE. The DNA of the CDR3 is TGTGCCAGCAGCGTATCTTTTGCGGCGGCAGGCAGACAAGAGACCCAGTACTTC. This translates into CASSVSFAAAGRQETQYF.

V and J are TRBV20-1 and TRBJ2-5; 10 nucleotides align to TRBD1. This CDR3 is built from 14 residues. Germline V gives CDR1 DFQATT, CDR2 SNEGSKA (reference sequence). After removal of 3 bases from V and 5 bases from J, the junction contained 6 bases not matched to a gene. The CDR3 sequence is CSASRQGAGETQYF. The CDR3 DNA reads as TGCAGTGCTAGCAGACAGGGGGCCGGGGAGACCCAGTACTTC.

This clonotype was recorded a few times. The chain carries TRBV5-1 and TRBJ2-1; 9 nucleotides match TRBD2. CDR3 length: 14 residues. Germline values: CDR1 SGHRS, CDR2 YFSETQ. After removal of 9 bases from V and 9 bases from J, the junction contained 13 bases not matched to a gene. The CDR3 DNA sequence: TGCGCCACTTCCGCGGGAGGGCCGAGTAGTGAGCAGTTCTTC. It translates to CATSAGGPSSEQFF.

This sequence joins TRBV18 and TRBJ2-5, with 15 bases that match TRBD2. The ends lost 2 bases at V and 5 bases at J; junction bases unmatched: 6. The CDR3 totals 17 residues. Germline CDR1 reads KGHSH; CDR2 reads LQKENI. CDR3 residues: CASSPMGLAGGTETQYF. The CDR3 DNA reads TGTGCCAGCTCACCAATGGGACTAGCGGGAGGAACGGAGACCCAGTACTTC.

This clonotype has at least ten counts. The chain links TRBV20-1 to TRBJ2-1; the D gene is possibly TRBD1 (5 bases). Germline-derived CDR1 and CDR2 are DFQATT and SNEGSKA (reference sequence). The CDR3 contains 11 residues. Trimming removed 6 bases from V and 8 bases from J, with 11 bases in between. CDR3 DNA: TGCAGTGCCCGCAAGGGGTATGAGCAGTTCTTC. Protein sequence: CSARKGYEQFF.

The chain couples TRBV9 to TRBJ2-1; 7 bases line up with TRBD2. V gave up 4 bases and J gave up 5 bases; unmatched junction bases: 9. The germline V gene has CDR1 SGDLS and CDR2 YYNGEE. The CDR3 is 15 residues long. The CDR3 loop is CASSTEGTKDNEQFF. CDR3 in DNA: TGTGCCAGCAGCACCGAGGGGACTAAAGACAATGAGCAGTTCTTC.

This clonotype was detected only a few times. The chain links TRBV20-1 to TRBJ1-2, with unresolved D. This CDR3 region has 13 residues. The germline V gene encodes CDR1 DFQATT and CDR2 SNEGSKA (reference sequence). V was pared by 6 bases and J by 3 bases, with 14 bases between. The CDR3 nucleotides are TGCAGTGCCCAAGGCCAGACCGACTATGGCTACACCTTC. Its translation is CSAQGQTDYGYTF.

This clonotype was detected ten times or more. The rearrangement links TRBV3-1 to TRBJ2-3, with 12 bases aligning to TRBD2. Germline V gene lookup returns CDR1 LGHDT and CDR2 YNNKEL (reference sequence). The CDR3 is made up of 16 amino acids. The V segment lost 4 bases and the J segment 3 bases; nucleotides outside the gene matches: 5. This CDR3 reads CASSRTSGMRTDTQYF. CDR3 in DNA: TGTGCCAGCAGCCGGACTAGCGGGATGAGGACAGATACGCAGTATTTT.

This clonotype was observed a few times. The chain employs TRBV19 and TRBJ2-2; D is unresolved. This CDR3 comprises 11 residues. Trimming removed 5 bases at V and 6 bases at J, with 4 bases between. Germline values: CDR1 LNHDA, CDR2 SQIVND (reference sequence). The CDR3 sequence is CASSPSGELFF. The CDR3, as DNA: TGTGCCAGTAGTCCCTCCGGGGAGCTGTTTTTT.